This T cell receptor beta chain was profiled in a study of regulatory dendritic cells for organ transplantation. General study results and limits: Memory CD8+ T cells were the most oligoclonal; naive cells were highly diverse. Regulatory dendritic cells appeared to expand memory CD8+ clones less than mature ones. The most alloreactive TCR clonotypes were found in resting memory CD8+ cells. The authors noted considerable between-person heterogeneity in alloreactive memory CD8+ cells.

This CDR3 contains 13 residues. Trimming removed 5 bases from V and 3 bases from J, with 10 bases in between. The germline CDR1 and CDR2 sequences are SEHNR and FQNEAQ (reference sequence). About this clone itself: Antigen specificity is unknown.

Here immunoSEQ multiplex PCR was the method, and the copy in TCRdb shows in-frame clones only, minus some. The sample carries under 35,000 clones, roughly 84% recorded once. The chain has TRBV7-9 and TRBJ1-2; D uncertain. This sequence was found in a human donor in good health. Sequencing input: naive CD8+ T cells from blood. Subset noted: CD45RA+ naive T cells. The CDR3 nucleotides are TGTGCCAGCAGCCCTAGCTTATACTATGGCTACACCTTC. Translating it yields CASSPSLYYGYTF. Full variable domain (remainder filled in from reference TRBV7-9 and TRBJ1-2): DTGVSQNPRHKITKRGQNVTFRCDPISEHNRLYWYRQTLGQGPEFLTYFQNEAQLEKSRLLSDRFSAERPKGSFSTLEIQRTEQGDSAMYLCASSPSLYYGYTFGSGTRLTVV.